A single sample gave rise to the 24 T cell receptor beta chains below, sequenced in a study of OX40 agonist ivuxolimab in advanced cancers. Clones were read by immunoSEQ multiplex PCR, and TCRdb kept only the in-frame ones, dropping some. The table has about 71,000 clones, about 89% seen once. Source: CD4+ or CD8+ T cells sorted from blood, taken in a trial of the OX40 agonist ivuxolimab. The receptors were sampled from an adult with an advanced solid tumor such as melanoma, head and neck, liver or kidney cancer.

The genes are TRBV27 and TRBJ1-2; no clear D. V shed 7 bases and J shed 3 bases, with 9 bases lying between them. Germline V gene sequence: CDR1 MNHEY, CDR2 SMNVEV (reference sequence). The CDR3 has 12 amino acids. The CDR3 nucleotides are TGTGCCAGCATCCTTAGGGACTATGGCTACACCTTC. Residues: CASILRDYGYTF.

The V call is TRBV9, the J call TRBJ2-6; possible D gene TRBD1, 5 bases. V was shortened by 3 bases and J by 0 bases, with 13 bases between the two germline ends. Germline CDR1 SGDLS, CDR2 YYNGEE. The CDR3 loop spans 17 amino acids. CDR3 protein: CASSGDLGDSGANVLTF. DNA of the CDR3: TGTGCCAGCAGCGGCGACCTAGGGGACTCTGGGGCCAACGTCCTGACTTTC.

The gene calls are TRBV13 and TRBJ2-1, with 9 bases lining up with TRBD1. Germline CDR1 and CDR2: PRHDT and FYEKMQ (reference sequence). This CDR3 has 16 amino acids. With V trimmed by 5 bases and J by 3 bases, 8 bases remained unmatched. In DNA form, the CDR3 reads TGTGCCAGCAGCGGGACCGGGACAGGGATCTACAATGAGCAGTTCTTC. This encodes CASSGTGTGIYNEQFF.

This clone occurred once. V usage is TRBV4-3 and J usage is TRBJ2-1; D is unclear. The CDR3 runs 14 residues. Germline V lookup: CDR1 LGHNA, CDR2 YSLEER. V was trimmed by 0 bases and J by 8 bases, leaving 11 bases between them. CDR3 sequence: CASSQDPSWDEQFF. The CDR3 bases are TGCGCCAGCAGCCAAGACCCGAGTTGGGATGAGCAGTTCTTC.

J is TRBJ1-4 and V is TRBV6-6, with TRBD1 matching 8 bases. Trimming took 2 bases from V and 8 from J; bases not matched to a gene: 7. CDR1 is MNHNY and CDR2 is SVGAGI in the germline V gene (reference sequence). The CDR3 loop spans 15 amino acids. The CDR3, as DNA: TGTGCCAGCAGTTACCTGACAGGGGCGGGAGAAAAACTGTTTTTT. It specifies CASSYLTGAGEKLFF.

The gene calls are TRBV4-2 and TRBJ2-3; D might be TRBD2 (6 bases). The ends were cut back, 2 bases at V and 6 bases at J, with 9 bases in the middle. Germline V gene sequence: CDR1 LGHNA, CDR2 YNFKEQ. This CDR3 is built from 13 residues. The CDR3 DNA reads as TGTGCCAGCAGCCAAACAGGAGGGGATACGCAGTATTTT. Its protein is CASSQTGGDTQYF.

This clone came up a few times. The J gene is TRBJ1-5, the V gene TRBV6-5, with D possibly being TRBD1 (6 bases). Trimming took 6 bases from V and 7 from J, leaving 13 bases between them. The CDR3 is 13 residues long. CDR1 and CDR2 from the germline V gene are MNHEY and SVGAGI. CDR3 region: CASSTTGLQPQHF. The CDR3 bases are TGTGCCAGCAGCACAACAGGGTTACAGCCCCAGCATTTT.

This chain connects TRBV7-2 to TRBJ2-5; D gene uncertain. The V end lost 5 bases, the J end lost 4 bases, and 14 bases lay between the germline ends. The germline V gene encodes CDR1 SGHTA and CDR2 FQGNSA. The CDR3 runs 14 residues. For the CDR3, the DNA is TGTGCCAGCAGCCTCGCGGTTCTGGCAGAGACCCAGTACTTC. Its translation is CASSLAVLAETQYF. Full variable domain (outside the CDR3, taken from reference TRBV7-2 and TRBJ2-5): GAGVSQSPSNKVTEKGKDVELRCDPISGHTALYWYRQSLGQGLEFLIYFQGNSAPDKSGLPSDRFSAERTGGSVSTLTIQRTQQEDSAVYLCASSLAVLAETQYFGPGTRLLVL.

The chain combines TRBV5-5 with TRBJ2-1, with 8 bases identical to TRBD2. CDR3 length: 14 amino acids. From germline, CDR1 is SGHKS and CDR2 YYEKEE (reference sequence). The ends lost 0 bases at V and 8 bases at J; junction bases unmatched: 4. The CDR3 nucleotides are TGTGCCAGCAGCTTGGGGACTAGCATCGATGAGCAGTTCTTC. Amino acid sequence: CASSLGTSIDEQFF.

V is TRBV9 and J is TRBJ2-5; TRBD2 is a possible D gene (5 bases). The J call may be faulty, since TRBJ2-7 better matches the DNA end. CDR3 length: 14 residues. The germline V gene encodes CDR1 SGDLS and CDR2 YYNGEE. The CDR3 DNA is TGTGCCAGCAGCGTAGAGATGTTCGGGGACGAGCAGTACTTC. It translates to CASSVEMFGDEQYF.

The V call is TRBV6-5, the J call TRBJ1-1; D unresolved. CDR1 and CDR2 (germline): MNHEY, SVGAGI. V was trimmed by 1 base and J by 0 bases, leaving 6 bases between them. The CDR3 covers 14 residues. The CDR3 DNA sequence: TGTGCCAGCAGTTACTACGCCATGAACACTGAAGCTTTCTTT. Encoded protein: CASSYYAMNTEAFF.

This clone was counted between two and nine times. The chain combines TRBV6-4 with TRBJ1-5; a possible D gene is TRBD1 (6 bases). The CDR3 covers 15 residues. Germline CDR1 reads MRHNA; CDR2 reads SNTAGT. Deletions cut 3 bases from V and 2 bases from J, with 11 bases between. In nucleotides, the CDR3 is TGTGCCAGCAGTGAAGGAGGGGGAGGCAATCAGCCCCAGCATTTT. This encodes CASSEGGGGNQPQHF.

CDR3 coding DNA: TGTGCCAGTACCAATCGGGCTAGCGGGCTGGCAGATACGCAGTATTTT. This sequence encodes CASTNRASGLADTQYF. The chain joins TRBV19 to TRBJ2-3; 8 bases are shared with TRBD2. V shed 7 bases, J shed 4 bases, and the junction held 13 bases outside the gene matches. The CDR3 length is 16 residues. The V gene's germline CDR1 is LNHDA and CDR2 SQIVND (reference sequence).

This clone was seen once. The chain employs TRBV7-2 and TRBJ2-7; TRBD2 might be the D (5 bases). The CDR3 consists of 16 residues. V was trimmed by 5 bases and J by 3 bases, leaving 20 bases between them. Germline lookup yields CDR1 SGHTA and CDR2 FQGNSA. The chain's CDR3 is CASSILKGGFHYEQYF. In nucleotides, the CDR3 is TGTGCCAGCAGCATCCTGAAGGGCGGGTTTCACTACGAGCAGTACTTC.

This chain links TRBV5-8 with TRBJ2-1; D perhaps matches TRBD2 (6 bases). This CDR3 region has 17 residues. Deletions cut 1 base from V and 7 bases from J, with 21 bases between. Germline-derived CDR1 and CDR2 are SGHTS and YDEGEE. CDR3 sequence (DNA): TGTGCCAGCAGCTTGTACGATCGGGACTTAAGCACAAATGAGCAGTTCTTC. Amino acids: CASSLYDRDLSTNEQFF.

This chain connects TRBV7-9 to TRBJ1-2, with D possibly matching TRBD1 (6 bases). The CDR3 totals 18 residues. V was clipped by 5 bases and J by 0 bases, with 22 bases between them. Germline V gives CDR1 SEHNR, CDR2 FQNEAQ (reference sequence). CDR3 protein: CASSEVRKTGSPNYGYTF. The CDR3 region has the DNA TGTGCCAGCAGCGAAGTTAGGAAGACAGGAAGTCCTAACTATGGCTACACCTTC.

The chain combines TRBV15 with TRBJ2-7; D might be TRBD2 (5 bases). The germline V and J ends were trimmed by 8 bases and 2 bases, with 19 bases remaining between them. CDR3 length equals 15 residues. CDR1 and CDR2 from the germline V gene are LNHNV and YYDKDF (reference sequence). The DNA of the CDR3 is TGTGCCACCTCCCTGGGTGGCGGGCCTACCTACGAGCAGTACTTC. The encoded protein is CATSLGGGPTYEQYF.

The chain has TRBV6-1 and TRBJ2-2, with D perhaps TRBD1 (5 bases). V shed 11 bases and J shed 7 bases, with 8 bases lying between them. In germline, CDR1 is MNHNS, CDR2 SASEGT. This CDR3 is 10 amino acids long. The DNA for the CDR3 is TGTGCCCTAGGGGTCGGGGAGCTGTTTTTT. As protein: CALGVGELFF.

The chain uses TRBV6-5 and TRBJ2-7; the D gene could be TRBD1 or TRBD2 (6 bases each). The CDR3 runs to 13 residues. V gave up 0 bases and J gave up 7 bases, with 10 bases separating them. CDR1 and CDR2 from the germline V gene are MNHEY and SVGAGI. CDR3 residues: CASSYSGGWEQYF. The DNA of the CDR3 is TGTGCCAGCAGTTACTCCGGGGGCTGGGAGCAGTACTTC.

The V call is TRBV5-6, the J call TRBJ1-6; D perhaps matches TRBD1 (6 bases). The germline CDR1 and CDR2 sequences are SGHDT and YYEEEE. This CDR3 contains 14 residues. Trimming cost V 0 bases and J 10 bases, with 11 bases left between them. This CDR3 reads CASSLGTDGSPLHF. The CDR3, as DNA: TGTGCCAGCAGCTTGGGGACAGATGGGTCACCCCTCCACTTT.

In DNA, the CDR3 is TGTGCCAGCAGGGGGACTAGCGGGAGAACCGGGGAGCTGTTTTTT. It yields the protein CASRGTSGRTGELFF. This chain links TRBV2 with TRBJ2-2; 14 bases fit TRBD2. The germline V gene encodes CDR1 SNHLY and CDR2 FYNNEI. The CDR3 is 15 residues long. V dropped 6 bases and J dropped 5; count of bases not matched to a gene: 2.

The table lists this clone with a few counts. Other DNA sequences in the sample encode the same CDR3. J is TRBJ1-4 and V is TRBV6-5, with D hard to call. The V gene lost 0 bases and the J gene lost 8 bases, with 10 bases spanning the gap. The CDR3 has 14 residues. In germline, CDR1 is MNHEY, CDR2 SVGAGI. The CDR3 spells CASSYSKRGEKLFF. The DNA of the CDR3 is TGTGCCAGCAGTTACTCGAAGCGGGGAGAAAAACTGTTTTTT.

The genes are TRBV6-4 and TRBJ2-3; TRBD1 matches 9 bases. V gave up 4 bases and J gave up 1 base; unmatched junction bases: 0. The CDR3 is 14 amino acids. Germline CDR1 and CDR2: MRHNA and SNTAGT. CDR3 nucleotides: TGTGCCAGCAGTGGGACAGGGGGCACAGATACGCAGTATTTT. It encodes CASSGTGGTDTQYF.

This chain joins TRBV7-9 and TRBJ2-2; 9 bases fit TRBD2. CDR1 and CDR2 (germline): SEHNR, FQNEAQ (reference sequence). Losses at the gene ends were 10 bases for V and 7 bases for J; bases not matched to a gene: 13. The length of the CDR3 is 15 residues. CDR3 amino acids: CAISTAGGNGGELFF. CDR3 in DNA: TGTGCCATCAGTACAGCGGGAGGAAATGGCGGGGAGCTGTTTTTT.